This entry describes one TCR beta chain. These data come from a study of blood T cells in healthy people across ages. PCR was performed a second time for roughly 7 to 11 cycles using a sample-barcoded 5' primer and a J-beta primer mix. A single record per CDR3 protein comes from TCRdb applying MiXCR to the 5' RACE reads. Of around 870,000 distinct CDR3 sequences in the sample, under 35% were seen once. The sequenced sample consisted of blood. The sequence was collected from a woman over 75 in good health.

The DNA of the CDR3 is TGTGCCAGCAGCCAAGAAGTGGACACTAGCGGGACCACAGATACGCAGTATTTT. Translation: CASSQEVDTSGTTDTQYF. V usage is TRBV3-1 and J usage is TRBJ2-3; 10 positions agree with TRBD2. V shed 0 bases and J 2 bases; nucleotides not matched to a gene: 8. Germline-derived CDR1 and CDR2 are LGHDT and YNNKEL (reference sequence). The CDR3 length is 18 residues.